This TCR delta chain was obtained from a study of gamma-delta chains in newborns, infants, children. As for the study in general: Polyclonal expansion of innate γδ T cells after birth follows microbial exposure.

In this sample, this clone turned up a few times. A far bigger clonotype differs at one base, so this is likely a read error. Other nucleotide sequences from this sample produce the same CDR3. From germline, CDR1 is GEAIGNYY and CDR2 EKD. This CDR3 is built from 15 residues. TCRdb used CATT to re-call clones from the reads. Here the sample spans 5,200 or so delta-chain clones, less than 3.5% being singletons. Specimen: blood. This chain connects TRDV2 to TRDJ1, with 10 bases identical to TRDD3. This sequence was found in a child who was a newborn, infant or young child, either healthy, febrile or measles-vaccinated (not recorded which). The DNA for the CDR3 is TGCGCCTGTGACCTTACTGGGGGATACACCGATAAACTCATCTTT. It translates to CACDLTGGYTDKLIF.